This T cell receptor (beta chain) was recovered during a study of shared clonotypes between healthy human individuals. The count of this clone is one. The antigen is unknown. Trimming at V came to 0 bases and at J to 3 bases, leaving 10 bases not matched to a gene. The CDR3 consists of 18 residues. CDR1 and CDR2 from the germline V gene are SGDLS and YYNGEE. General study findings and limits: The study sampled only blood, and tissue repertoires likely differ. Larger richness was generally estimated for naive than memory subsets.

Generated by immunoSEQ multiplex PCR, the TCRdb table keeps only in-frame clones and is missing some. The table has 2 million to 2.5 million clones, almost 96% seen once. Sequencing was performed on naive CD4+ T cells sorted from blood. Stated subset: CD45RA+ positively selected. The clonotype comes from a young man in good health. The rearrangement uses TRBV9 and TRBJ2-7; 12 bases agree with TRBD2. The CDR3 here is CASSVGLAGDIGRYEQYF. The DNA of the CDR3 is TGTGCCAGCAGCGTAGGACTAGCGGGAGATATCGGCCGCTACGAGCAGTACTTC.